This TCR beta chain stems from a study of tissue T cells after allogeneic stem cell transplantation. This CDR3 region has 13 residues. V dropped 2 bases and J dropped 7 bases, with 11 bases sitting between them. Per germline, CDR1 NNHNN and CDR2 SYGAGS (reference sequence). In this sample, this clone turned up once. Its antigen is as yet unknown. The gene names given are mouse names. The read stops 1 residue short of the end of the CDR3; the missing end is completed from the germline J gene. Study results and caveats: This small cohort was clinically heterogeneous, and sampling depth was a limitation. Shared clones across patients were few; motif clustering revealed tissue-specific shared signatures. The study did not identify alloreactive or antigen-specific tissue TCRs, and some clones might be persisting host cells. Anatomically similar tissues had similar TCR repertoires within each patient.

Sequencing was performed with immunoSEQ multiplex PCR; in TCRdb, only in-frame clones are kept and a portion is missing. This table has about 21,000 clones, roughly 72% appearing once. The rearrangement joins TRBV13-2 to TRBJ2-4; D remains ambiguous. This TCR was sampled from a female BALB/c mouse in good health. The mouse line has the MHC haplotype H2-d. Sequencing was carried out using spleen. CDR3 sequence: CASGESGLDTLYF. CDR3 bases read: TGTGCCAGCGGTGAATCCGGGTTAGACACCTTGTAC.